These 3 T cell receptor beta chains were all obtained from the same sample, sequenced in a study of PD-1 blockade in classical Hodgkin lymphoma. TCRdb's table, derived via immunoSEQ multiplex PCR, lists solely in-frame clones and lacks some. Of around 60,000 clones detected, 70% to 90% appear once; the ten largest clones hold approximately 8.4%. Time point reported: cycle 4 day 1 (C4D1), after about 6 weeks of nivolumab. Exposure to brentuximab vedotin varied, and each patient had relapsed following autologous stem cell transplantation. The sample consisted of peripheral blood mononuclear cells (PBMCs), taken before the fourth cycle of nivolumab. These receptors all stem from a human donor with classical Hodgkin lymphoma.

The chain carries TRBV7-6 and TRBJ2-1, with a tentative D call TRBD1 (5 bases). Looked up from germline, CDR1 is SGHVS and CDR2 is FNYEAQ. V was cut by 5 bases and J by 1 base, with 15 bases left in between. The CDR3 consists of 16 residues. The CDR3 DNA is TGTGCCAGCAGCAACCTGGACCAGGGATCCTACAATGAGCAGTTCTTC. The encoded protein is CASSNLDQGSYNEQFF.

This clone has more than one count but fewer than ten. The V and J genes are TRBV6-1 and TRBJ2-1, with a possible D match to TRBD1 (6 bases). Trimming removed 4 bases at V and 0 bases at J, with 10 bases between. Per the germline V gene, CDR1 is MNHNS and CDR2 is SASEGT. This CDR3 is 15 amino acids long. In DNA, the CDR3 is TGTGCCAGCAGTGCGACAGGAGGCTCCTACAATGAGCAGTTCTTC. It yields the protein CASSATGGSYNEQFF.

V usage is TRBV6-5 and J usage is TRBJ1-5, with 11 bases that match TRBD1. With V trimmed by 6 bases and J by 5 bases, 6 bases remained unmatched. CDR3 length: 15 residues. Per germline, CDR1 MNHEY and CDR2 SVGAGI. CDR3 DNA: TGTGCCAGCAGGTCCGGGACAGGGGGACATCAGCCCCAGCATTTT. It yields the protein CASRSGTGGHQPQHF.